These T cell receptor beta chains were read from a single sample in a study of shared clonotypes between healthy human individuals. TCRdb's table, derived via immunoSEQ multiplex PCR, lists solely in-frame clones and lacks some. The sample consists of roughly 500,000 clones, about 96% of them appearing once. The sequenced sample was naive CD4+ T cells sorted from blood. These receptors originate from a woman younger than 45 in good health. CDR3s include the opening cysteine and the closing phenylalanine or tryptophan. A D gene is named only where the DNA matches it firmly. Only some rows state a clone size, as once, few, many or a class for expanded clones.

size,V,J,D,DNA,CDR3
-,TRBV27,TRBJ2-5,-,TGTGCCAGCAGTTCGACGGGAAGAAAAGAGACCCAGTACTTC,CASSSTGRKETQYF
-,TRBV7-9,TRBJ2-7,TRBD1,TGTGCCAGCAGACAAGGACAGGGTAGCACCTACGAGCAGTACTTC,CASRQGQGSTYEQYF
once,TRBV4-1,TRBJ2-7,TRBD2,TGCGCCAGCAGCCAAGTTCGGCCTAGCGGGATTGGGTACGAGCAGTACTTC,CASSQVRPSGIGYEQYF
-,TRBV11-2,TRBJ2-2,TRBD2,TGTGCCAGCAGCTCGGCGGGAGGCACCGGGGAGCTGTTTTTT,CASSSAGGTGELFF
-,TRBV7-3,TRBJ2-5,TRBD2,TGTGCCGCCAGCGGTAGCGGGAGGGCCTGGGAGACCCAGTACTTC,CAASGSGRAWETQYF
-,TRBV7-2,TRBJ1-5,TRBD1,TGTGCCAGCAGCTACGGGACAGCGGGCGACCAGCCCCAGCATTTT,CASSYGTAGDQPQHF
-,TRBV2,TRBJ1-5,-,TGTGCCAGCAACGGACAAGAGCTTAATCAGCCCCAGCATTTT,CASNGQELNQPQHF
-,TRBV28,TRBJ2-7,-,TGTGCCACCATCGGACCGACAGTTAACTACGAGCAGTACTTC,CATIGPTVNYEQYF
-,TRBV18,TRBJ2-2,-,TGTGCCAGCTCCGGGACACAGGCCACCGGGGAGCTGTTTTTT,CASSGTQATGELFF
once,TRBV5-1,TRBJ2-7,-,TGCGCCAGCCAAATCTCACCGGGCGGCGCCTCCTACGAGCAGTACTTC,CASQISPGGASYEQYF
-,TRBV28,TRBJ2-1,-,TGTGCCAGCAGTACCGGGGCCCTTTACAATGAGCAGTTCTTC,CASSTGALYNEQFF
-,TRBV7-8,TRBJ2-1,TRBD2,TGTGCCAGCAGCTTAAATCTAGCGGGAAGCAATGAGCAGTTCTTC,CASSLNLAGSNEQFF
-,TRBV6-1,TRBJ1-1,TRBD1,TGTGCCAGCAGGGACAGGGAGGGAACTGAAGCTTTCTTT,CASRDREGTEAFF
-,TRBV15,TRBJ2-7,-,TGTGCCACCAGCAGTGCGAATCCAGGGACCTACGAGCAGTACTTC,CATSSANPGTYEQYF
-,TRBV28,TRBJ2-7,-,TGTGCCAGCAGTTTTATCGGCAGAGGGAGCGACGAGCAGTACTTC,CASSFIGRGSDEQYF
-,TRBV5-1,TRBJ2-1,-,TGCGCCAGCAGCTTGGGACTAGGGTCGCTTGAGCAGTTCTTC,CASSLGLGSLEQFF
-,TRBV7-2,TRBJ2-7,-,TGTGCCAGCAGCTTAAGTGCGGCAGACCCCTACGAGCAGTACTTC,CASSLSAADPYEQYF
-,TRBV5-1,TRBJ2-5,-,TGCGCCAGCAGCTCCTTTGGCGTCGGAAAAGAGACCCAGTACTTC,CASSSFGVGKETQYF
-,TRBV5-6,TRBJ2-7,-,TGTGCCAGCAGCTTGGTCGGGGTCCACGAGCAGTACTTC,CASSLVGVHEQYF
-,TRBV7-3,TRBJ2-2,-,TGTGCCAGCAGCCCCTGGACGGTGAACACCGGGGAGCTGTTTTTT,CASSPWTVNTGELFF
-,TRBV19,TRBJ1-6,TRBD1,TGTGCCAGTACCATCGCAGGGGGCGCGACACCCCTCCACTTT,CASTIAGGATPLHF
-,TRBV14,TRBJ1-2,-,TGTGCCAGCAGCCAAATGGGGCAGAACTATGGCTACACCTTC,CASSQMGQNYGYTF
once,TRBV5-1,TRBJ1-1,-,TGCGCCAGCAGCGCTCCCGGGGGGGCGCACTCCGGAGCTTTCTTT,CASSAPGGAHSGAFF
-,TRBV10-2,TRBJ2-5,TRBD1,TGCGCCAGCAGTGAGGGCAGGGGGTTAGGGACCCAGTACTTC,CASSEGRGLGTQYF
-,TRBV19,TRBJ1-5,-,TGTGCCAGTAGTAGCGTCGCTTATCAGCCCCAGCATTTT,CASSSVAYQPQHF
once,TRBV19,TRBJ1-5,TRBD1,TGTGCCAGTAGTCCGGTGGACAGGGGGTCTCAGCCCCAGCATTTT,CASSPVDRGSQPQHF
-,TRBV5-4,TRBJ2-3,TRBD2,TGTGCCAGCAGCTTGGATCTAGCGGGAGGTCTCCCAGATACGCAGTATTTT,CASSLDLAGGLPDTQYF
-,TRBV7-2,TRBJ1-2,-,TGTGCCAGCAGCTTAGATAAGGGGCGCTATGGCTACACCTTC,CASSLDKGRYGYTF
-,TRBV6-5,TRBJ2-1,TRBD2,TGTGCCAGCAGTTACTCCCTAGCGGGAGGTTATGAGCAGTTCTTC,CASSYSLAGGYEQFF
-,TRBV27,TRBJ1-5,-,TGTGCCAGCAGTCGGGATACAGGGAATCAGCCCCAGCATTTT,CASSRDTGNQPQHF
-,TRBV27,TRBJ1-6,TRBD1,TGTGCCAGCAGCAGGGGGCGGAATTCACCCCTCCACTTT,CASSRGRNSPLHF
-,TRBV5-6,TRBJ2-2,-,TGTGCCAGCAGCTATAGGGACCGCTACACCGGGGAGCTGTTTTTT,CASSYRDRYTGELFF
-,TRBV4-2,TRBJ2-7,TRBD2,TGTGCCAGCAGCCAAGATTACGGGAGGGCCCCCTACGAGCAGTACTTC,CASSQDYGRAPYEQYF
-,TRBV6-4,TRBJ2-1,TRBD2,TGTGCCAGCAGCCGAACTAGCGGGAATCTCGGTGAGCAGTTCTTC,CASSRTSGNLGEQFF
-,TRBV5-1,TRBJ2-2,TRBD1,TGCGCCAGCAGCCCTGGGGGGACAGGGGCCACCGGGGAGCTGTTTTTT,CASSPGGTGATGELFF
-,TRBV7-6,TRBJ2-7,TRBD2,TGTGCCAGCAGCTCCGTAGCGGGAGGGCCAGACGAGCAGTACTTC,CASSSVAGGPDEQYF
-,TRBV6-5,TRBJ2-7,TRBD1,TGTGCCAGCAGGAGGACAGGGGGGGACGAGCAGTACTTC,CASRRTGGDEQYF
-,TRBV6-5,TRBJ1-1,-,TGTGCCGTTCGTCGGGTCGCGGACGGGAACACTGAAGCTTTCTTT,CAVRRVADGNTEAFF
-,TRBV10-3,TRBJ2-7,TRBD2,TGTGCCATCAGTGTAGGGGGACTAGCGGGGTACGAGCAGTACTTC,CAISVGGLAGYEQYF
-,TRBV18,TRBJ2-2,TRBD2,TGTGCCAGCTTACCCCCTAGCGGGAGGGCCGACACCGGGGAGCTGTTTTTT,CASLPPSGRADTGELFF
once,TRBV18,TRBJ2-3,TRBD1,TGTGCCAGCTCGCCGGAACAGGGGGCAACAGATACGCAGTATTTT,CASSPEQGATDTQYF
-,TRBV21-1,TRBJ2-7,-,TGTGCCAGCAGCAATTACCCTCTTACTAGCGGGAGACCCTACGAGCAGTACTTC,CASSNYPLTSGRPYEQYF